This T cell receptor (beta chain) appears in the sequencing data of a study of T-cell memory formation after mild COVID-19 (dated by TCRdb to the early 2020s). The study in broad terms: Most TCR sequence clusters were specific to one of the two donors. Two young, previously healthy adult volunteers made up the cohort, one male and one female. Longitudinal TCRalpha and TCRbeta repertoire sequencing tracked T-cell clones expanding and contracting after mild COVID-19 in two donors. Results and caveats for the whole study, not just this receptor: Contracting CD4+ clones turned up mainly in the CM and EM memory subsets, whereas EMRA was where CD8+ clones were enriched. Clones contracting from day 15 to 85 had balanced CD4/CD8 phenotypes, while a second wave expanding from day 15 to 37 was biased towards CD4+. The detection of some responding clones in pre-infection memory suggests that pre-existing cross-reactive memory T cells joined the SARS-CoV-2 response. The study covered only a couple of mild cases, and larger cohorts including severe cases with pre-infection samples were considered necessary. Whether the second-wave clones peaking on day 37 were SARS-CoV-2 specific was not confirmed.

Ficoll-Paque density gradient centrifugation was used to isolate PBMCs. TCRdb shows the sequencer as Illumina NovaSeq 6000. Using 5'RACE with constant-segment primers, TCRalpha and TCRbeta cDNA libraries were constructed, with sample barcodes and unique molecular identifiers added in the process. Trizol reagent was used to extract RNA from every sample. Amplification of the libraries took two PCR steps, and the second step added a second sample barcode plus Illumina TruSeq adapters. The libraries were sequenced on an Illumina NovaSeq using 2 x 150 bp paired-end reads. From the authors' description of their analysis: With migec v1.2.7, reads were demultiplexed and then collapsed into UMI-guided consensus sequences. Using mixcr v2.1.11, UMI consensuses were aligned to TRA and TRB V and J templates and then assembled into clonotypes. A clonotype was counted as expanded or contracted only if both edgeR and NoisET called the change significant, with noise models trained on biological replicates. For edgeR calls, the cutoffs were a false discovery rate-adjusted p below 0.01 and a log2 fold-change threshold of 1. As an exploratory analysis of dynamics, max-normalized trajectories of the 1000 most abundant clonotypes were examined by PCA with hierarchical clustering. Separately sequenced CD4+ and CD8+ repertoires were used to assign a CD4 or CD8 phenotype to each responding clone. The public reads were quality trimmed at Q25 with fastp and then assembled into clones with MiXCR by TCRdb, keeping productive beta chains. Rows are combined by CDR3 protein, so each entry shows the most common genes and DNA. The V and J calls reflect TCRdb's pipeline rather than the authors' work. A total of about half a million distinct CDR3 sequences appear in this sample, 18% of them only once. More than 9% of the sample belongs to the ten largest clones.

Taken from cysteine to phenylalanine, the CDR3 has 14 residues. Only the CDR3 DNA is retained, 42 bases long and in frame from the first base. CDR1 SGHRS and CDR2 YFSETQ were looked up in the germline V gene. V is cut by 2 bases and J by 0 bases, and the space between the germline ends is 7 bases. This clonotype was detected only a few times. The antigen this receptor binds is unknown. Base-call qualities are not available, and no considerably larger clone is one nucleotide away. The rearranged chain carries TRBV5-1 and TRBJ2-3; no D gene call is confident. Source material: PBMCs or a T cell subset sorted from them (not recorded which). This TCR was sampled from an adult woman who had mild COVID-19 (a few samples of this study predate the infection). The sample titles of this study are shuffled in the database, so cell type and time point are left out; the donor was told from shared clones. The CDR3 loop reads CASSLIPSTDTQYF. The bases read TGCGCCAGCAGCTTAATACCTAGCACAGATACGCAGTATTTT.